The next 24 T cell receptor beta chains were all read from a single sample in a study of a mutant IDH1 vaccine in newly diagnosed glioma. These receptors are not linked to any known antigen. The time point here: week 11, during vaccination. What each vaccine dose contained was 300 ug of mutant IDH1 20-mer peptide, accompanied by topical imiquimod. The method was immunoSEQ multiplex PCR; TCRdb's version includes in-frame clones alone and lacks a portion of them. This sample has about 64,000 clones, with approximately 88% found just once. The sequencing used PBMCs, collected from a glioma patient whose treatment included an IDH1 peptide vaccine. These receptors originate from a woman aged 45-65 years with glioma.

The chain has TRBV5-1 and TRBJ2-1; the match to TRBD1 covers 8 bases. The CDR3 has 15 residues. Per germline, CDR1 SGHRS and CDR2 YFSETQ. Trimming removed 7 bases from V and 4 bases from J; junction bases left unmatched: 10. CDR3: CASVIGDRSYNEQFF. CDR3 bases: TGCGCCAGCGTCATTGGGGACAGGAGTTACAATGAGCAGTTCTTC. The full variable domain, completed using reference TRBV5-1 and TRBJ2-1, is KAGVTQTPRYLIKTRGQQVTLSCSPISGHRSVSWYQQTPGQGLQFLFEYFSETQRNKGNFPGRFSGRQFSNSRSEMNVSTLELGDSALYLCASVIGDRSYNEQFFGPGTRLTVL.

This clone has only a few counts. The rearrangement uses TRBV2 and TRBJ1-4, with TRBD1 matching 7 bases. The V segment lost 7 bases and the J segment 8 bases; nucleotides outside the gene matches: 10. Germline CDR1 and CDR2: SNHLY and FYNNEI. The CDR3 covers 14 residues. CDR3: CASTKGAFGEKLFF. For the CDR3, the DNA is TGTGCCAGCACCAAGGGGGCGTTTGGAGAAAAACTGTTTTTT.

The chain joins TRBV7-9 to TRBJ1-3; D gene uncertain. Germline lookup yields CDR1 SEHNR and CDR2 FQNEAQ (reference sequence). The V end was cut by 3 bases, the J end by 4 bases, with 16 bases between. There are 16 residues in the CDR3. CDR3 in DNA: TGTGCCAGCAGCTTCGCTCCGGGGTTGGGAGGAAACACCATATATTTT. The encoded protein is CASSFAPGLGGNTIYF.

V usage is TRBV6-1 and J usage is TRBJ1-1; the match to TRBD1 covers 9 bases. Germline CDR1 and CDR2: MNHNS and SASEGT. The CDR3 spans 13 residues. After removal of 6 bases from V and 5 bases from J, the junction contained 4 bases not matched to a gene. CDR3 protein: CASRGTGMTEAFF. For the CDR3, the DNA is TGTGCCAGCAGGGGGACAGGGATGACTGAAGCTTTCTTT.

The chain is built from TRBV27 and TRBJ2-7, with a possible D match to TRBD1 (6 bases). CDR1 MNHEY and CDR2 SMNVEV come from the germline V gene (reference sequence). V was cut by 6 bases and J by 5 bases, with 20 bases left in between. The CDR3 runs to 15 residues. CDR3 nucleotide sequence: TGTGCCAGCAGGCCCGCAGGGGCCCTAACCAACGAGCAGTACTTC. This encodes CASRPAGALTNEQYF.

V is TRBV5-1 and J is TRBJ2-7; D is unresolved. Trimming shortened V by 3 bases and J by 1 base, and 17 bases separated the two germline ends. The CDR3 spans 16 residues. The germline V gene has CDR1 SGHRS and CDR2 YFSETQ. The CDR3 sequence is CASSSVNPGSSYEQYF. In DNA form, the CDR3 reads TGCGCCAGCAGCTCCGTTAATCCGGGTTCATCCTACGAGCAGTACTTC.

The CDR3 sequence is CASSSKGFQYF. The CDR3 DNA is TGTGCCAGCAGTTCCAAGGGCTTCCAGTACTTC. V usage is TRBV6-5 and J usage is TRBJ2-7; no reliable D call. V shed 4 bases and J shed 10 bases, with 11 bases lying between them. The V gene's germline CDR1 is MNHEY and CDR2 SVGAGI. The CDR3 covers 11 residues.

This clone showed up just a few times. The J gene is TRBJ1-1, the V gene TRBV7-9; D might be TRBD1 (5 bases). The CDR3 length is 15 residues. With 1 base removed from V and 1 base from J, the gap between germline ends came to 10 bases. Germline-derived CDR1 and CDR2 are SEHNR and FQNEAQ (reference sequence). The DNA of the CDR3 is TGTGCCAGCAGCTTAGGGGCGGGGACGAACACTGAAGCTTTCTTT. Amino acid sequence: CASSLGAGTNTEAFF.

This clone was counted only a few times. The V gene is TRBV14, the J gene TRBJ1-1; perhaps TRBD1 as D (5 bases). Germline CDR1 reads SGHDN; CDR2 reads FVKESK. This CDR3 has 13 residues. V was clipped by 4 bases and J by 1 base, with 7 bases between them. The CDR3 region has the DNA TGTGCCAGCAGCCGGGGACGGAACACTGAAGCTTTCTTT. Translation: CASSRGRNTEAFF.

V and J are TRBV6-5 and TRBJ1-2; a weak D match, TRBD1 (6 bases). The germline gives CDR1 MNHEY, CDR2 SVGAGI. The V end was cut by 4 bases, the J end by 4 bases, with 16 bases between. The CDR3 length is 15 residues. CDR3 in amino acids: CASSWGGQGLYGYTF. CDR3 nucleotide sequence: TGTGCCAGCAGTTGGGGGGGGCAGGGGCTCTATGGCTACACCTTC.

In this sample, this clone turned up a few times. The chain joins TRBV2 to TRBJ2-2, with TRBD1 matching over 11 bases. V was clipped by 4 bases and J by 6 bases; unmatched bases: 4. The germline V gene has CDR1 SNHLY and CDR2 FYNNEI. The CDR3 length is 15 residues. CDR3: CASSVLGQGAGELFF. CDR3 DNA: TGTGCCAGCAGTGTTCTGGGACAGGGGGCCGGGGAGCTGTTTTTT.

The V gene is TRBV5-1, the J gene TRBJ2-2, with TRBD1 as a possible D gene (6 bases). Germline V gene data show CDR1 as SGHRS and CDR2 as YFSETQ. The CDR3 extends over 17 amino acids. Trimming stripped 4 bases from V and 2 bases from J, with 18 bases between. The CDR3: CASSLGQPPYNTGELFF. CDR3 in DNA: TGCGCCAGCAGCCTTGGACAGCCCCCTTATAACACCGGGGAGCTGTTTTTT.

The J gene is TRBJ1-5, the V gene TRBV11-3; tentatively, D is TRBD1 (5 bases). Looked up from germline, CDR1 is SGHNT and CDR2 is YENEEA. CDR3 length: 17 residues. The V and J ends lost 5 bases and 5 bases respectively, with 22 bases between them. The CDR3 DNA sequence: TGTGCCAGCAGCAGAGGCGGTTGGGACCCCGGGGATCAGCCCCAGCATTTT. This translates into CASSRGGWDPGDQPQHF.

This chain joins TRBV5-1 and TRBJ1-1; D may be TRBD1 (6 bases). This CDR3 spans 15 amino acids. Trimming pared 1 base from V and 1 base from J, leaving 11 bases between. Germline-derived CDR1 and CDR2 are SGHRS and YFSETQ. CDR3 sequence (DNA): TGCGCCAGCAGCTTGTCGACACAGGGGAACACTGAAGCTTTCTTT. This encodes CASSLSTQGNTEAFF.

The rearrangement uses TRBV6-1 and TRBJ1-4; a weak D match, TRBD1 (5 bases). There are 17 residues in the CDR3. Deletions cut 2 bases from V and 0 bases from J, with 13 bases between. In germline, CDR1 is MNHNS, CDR2 SASEGT. CDR3 in DNA: TGTGCCAGCAGTGAATCTTGGGGGGTTTCAACTAATGAAAAACTGTTTTTT. Translating gives CASSESWGVSTNEKLFF.

DNA of the CDR3: TGTGCCAGCAGTTCCCCCCCCCACAGGGGATACACTGAAGCTTTCTTT. Protein sequence: CASSSPPHRGYTEAFF. The V call is TRBV27, the J call TRBJ1-1; 7 bases line up with TRBD1. Germline V gives CDR1 MNHEY, CDR2 SMNVEV (reference sequence). The CDR3 covers 16 residues. J was trimmed by 3 bases and V by 4 bases; bases with no gene match: 11.

Regarding this clone: The sample contains more than one DNA sequence encoding this CDR3. The chain is built from TRBV11-3 and TRBJ2-5; D gene uncertain. Germline V CDR1 and CDR2: SGHNT, YENEEA. V shed 5 bases and J shed 4 bases, with 5 bases lying between them. This CDR3 is 11 amino acids long. CDR3: CASSLGETQYF. DNA of the CDR3: TGTGCCAGCAGCCTTGGAGAGACCCAGTACTTC.

As to this clone: Other DNA sequences within the sample encode an identical CDR3. The chain joins TRBV10-3 to TRBJ2-5; no definite D call. From germline, CDR1 is ENHRY and CDR2 SYGVKD. The CDR3 spans 12 residues. Between the trimmed V and J ends, which lost 0 bases and 5 bases, there was a span of 4 bases. The CDR3 region is CAISESSETQYF. Written as DNA, the CDR3 is TGTGCCATCAGTGAGTCGTCGGAGACCCAGTACTTC.

The V gene is TRBV7-6, the J gene TRBJ2-1; 14 positions match TRBD2. With 5 bases clipped from V and 0 bases from J, the junction kept 12 bases outside the gene matches. CDR1 and CDR2 (germline): SGHVS, FNYEAQ. This CDR3 has 20 amino acids. CDR3 amino acids: CASSGKPGLAGESSYNEQFF. The CDR3 DNA reads TGTGCCAGCAGCGGAAAGCCGGGACTAGCGGGGGAGAGCTCCTACAATGAGCAGTTCTTC.

This clone has just one count. V gene TRBV9 combines with J gene TRBJ1-6, with 8 bases lining up with TRBD1. The CDR3 loop spans 14 amino acids. After removal of 4 bases from V and 10 bases from J, the junction contained 7 bases not matched to a gene. Germline lookup yields CDR1 SGDLS and CDR2 YYNGEE. The CDR3 sequence: CASSPDREGSPLHF. CDR3 in DNA: TGTGCCAGCAGCCCGGACAGGGAGGGATCACCCCTCCACTTT.

The table lists this clone with a few counts. V gene TRBV10-3 combines with J gene TRBJ2-2, with 9 bases that match TRBD1. Germline V gene sequence: CDR1 ENHRY, CDR2 SYGVKD. The CDR3 length is 16 residues. J lost 2 bases, V lost 5 bases, and 6 bases had no gene match. The CDR3 is CAISIRTGANTGELFF. The CDR3 coding sequence is TGTGCCATCAGTATCCGGACAGGGGCCAACACCGGGGAGCTGTTTTTT.

The chain links TRBV29-1 to TRBJ2-7, with D possibly TRBD2 on 6 matching bases. Germline CDR1 reads SQVTM; CDR2 reads ANQGSEA. The V gene lost 7 bases and the J gene lost 0 bases, with 10 bases spanning the gap. This CDR3 contains 12 residues. This chain's CDR3 is CSAGRSSYEQYF. Here the CDR3 DNA reads TGCAGCGCTGGGAGGTCCTCCTACGAGCAGTACTTC.

This chain links TRBV7-9 with TRBJ2-1; 10 bases align to TRBD2. Looked up from germline, CDR1 is SEHNR and CDR2 is FQNEAQ (reference sequence). This CDR3 spans 16 amino acids. The V and J ends lost 1 base and 5 bases, in that order; junction bases with no gene match: 5. CDR3 sequence reads: CASSLGWTSGNNEQFF. DNA of the CDR3: TGTGCCAGCAGCTTAGGTTGGACTAGCGGTAACAATGAGCAGTTCTTC.

The V call is TRBV19, the J call TRBJ2-7; D unclear. V lost 6 bases and J lost 0, with 6 bases in between. Germline CDR1 LNHDA, CDR2 SQIVND (reference sequence). There are 12 residues in the CDR3. CDR3 coding DNA: TGTGCCAGTAGGGCGGCCTCCTACGAGCAGTACTTC. Translating it yields CASRAASYEQYF.